This is a list of T cell receptor beta chains from one sample in a study of CD8 T cells in ankylosing spondylitis. TCRdb analysed the 5' RACE reads with MiXCR anew, one entry per CDR3 protein. The table records approximately 220,000 distinct CDR3 sequences, about 17% of them present only once. The specimen sequenced was blood, either unsorted or a sorted T cell fraction (not recorded which). These receptors all stem from a male donor with ankylosing spondylitis. Each CDR3 is given with its conserved first and last residue. The D gene is left open where the match is weak. Clone sizes are given selectively: once, few, many, or a class where the clone is expanded.

TRBV20-1	TRBJ2-1	-	-	TGCAGTGCAGGATCCGTCGATGAGCAGTTCTTC	CSAGSVDEQFF
TRBV25-1	TRBJ2-5	TRBD1	-	TGTGCCAGCAGTGAATTAGGACAGGGGGCTTTTGAGACCCAGTACTTC	CASSELGQGAFETQYF
TRBV6-2/TRBV6-3	TRBJ2-7	-	-	TGTGCCAGCAGTTACGTCGGTGGCTCCTACGAGCAGTACTTC	CASSYVGGSYEQYF
TRBV30	TRBJ1-1	TRBD1	-	TGTGCCTGGGGGACAGGGAATATGAACACTGAAGCTTTCTTT	CAWGTGNMNTEAFF
TRBV20-1	TRBJ2-7	-	-	TGCAGTGCTAGAGAACCCAGCGACTACGAGCAGTACTTC	CSAREPSDYEQYF
TRBV20-1	TRBJ2-3	TRBD2	-	TGCAGTGCTAGAGAATGGACTAGTGGCACAGATACGCAGTATTTT	CSAREWTSGTDTQYF
TRBV11-2	TRBJ1-2	TRBD1	-	TGTGCCAGCAGCTTAGCAGGGGGCACCCCTTACTATGGCTACACCTTC	CASSLAGGTPYYGYTF
TRBV19	TRBJ2-1	-	-	TGTGCCAGTAGTATAATGGGTGAGCAGTTCTTC	CASSIMGEQFF
TRBV28	TRBJ2-1	TRBD2	-	TGTGCCAGCAGGCCCACCGGGACTAGCTGGAATGAGCAGTTCTTC	CASRPTGTSWNEQFF
TRBV20-1	TRBJ2-5	-	few	TGCAGTGCTAGACAGCAAGAGACCCAGTACTTC	CSARQQETQYF
TRBV4-2	TRBJ2-1	TRBD2	-	TGTGCCAGCAGCCTCGGGACTAGCGGGGATCATTACAATGAGCAGTTCTTC	CASSLGTSGDHYNEQFF
TRBV7-6	TRBJ1-2	TRBD1	-	TGTGCCAGCAGCCCGACGACAGGGCTCGACTATGGCTACACCTTC	CASSPTTGLDYGYTF
TRBV30	TRBJ1-2	TRBD1	few	TGTGCCTGGAGTGTACTCGGACAGGCCTATGGCTACACCTTC	CAWSVLGQAYGYTF
TRBV29-1	TRBJ2-2	-	many	TGCAGCGTAGCGAGGGACACCGGGGAGCTGTTTTTT	CSVARDTGELFF
TRBV10-3	TRBJ2-3	TRBD2	few	TGTGCCATCACTTCCCCTAGCGGGAGGTGGGATACGCAGTATTTT	CAITSPSGRWDTQYF
TRBV20-1	TRBJ2-3	TRBD2	-	TGCAGTGCTAATAGGGGGCAAGATAGCGGGAGTTCTGATACGCAGTATTTT	CSANRGQDSGSSDTQYF
TRBV27	TRBJ1-1	-	few	TGTGCCAGCAGTTTTTATAAGGCGACTGAAGCTTTCTTT	CASSFYKATEAFF
TRBV12-3/TRBV12-4	TRBJ2-7	TRBD2	-	TGTGCCAGCAGTCCCCGGACTAGCGGGAGCTTTGCCGAGCAGTACTTC	CASSPRTSGSFAEQYF
TRBV5-4	TRBJ1-1	-	-	TGTGCCAGCAGCTTGGCGCCGGGTAGGTTGAACACTGAAGCTTTCTTT	CASSLAPGRLNTEAFF
TRBV12-5	TRBJ1-1	TRBD1	few	TGTGCTAGTGGTCTTGGGACAGGAAGCGAAGCTTTCTTT	CASGLGTGSEAFF
TRBV29-1	TRBJ1-1	TRBD1	few	TGCAGCGTGTCAGGACAGGGCTCGAACACTGAAGCTTTCTTT	CSVSGQGSNTEAFF
TRBV12-3/TRBV12-4	TRBJ2-1	-	many	TGTGCCAGCAGTCTACAGGGTGTCAATGAGCAGTTCTTC	CASSLQGVNEQFF
TRBV29-1	TRBJ2-7	-	-	TGCAGCGTTGAAGTCTTATTTGAGGGAACCTACGAGCAGTACTTC	CSVEVLFEGTYEQYF
TRBV5-6	TRBJ1-1	-	-	TGTGCCAGCAGCATATCCACGGGGACTGCTTTCTTT	CASSISTGTAFF
TRBV12-3/TRBV12-4	TRBJ2-3	-	many	TGTGCCAGCAGTTTAGTGGTGGATACGCAGTATTTT	CASSLVVDTQYF
TRBV5-1	TRBJ2-5	-	-	TGCGCCAGCAGCTTTTTTGGGTCTCTGGGAAAGACCCAGTACTTC	CASSFFGSLGKTQYF
TRBV14	TRBJ1-2	TRBD1	few	TGTGCCAGCAGCCCTGTCCAGGGGGCAAACTATGGCTACACCTTC	CASSPVQGANYGYTF
TRBV4-3	TRBJ1-2	-	-	TGCGCCAGCAGCCAAGAGAGCATGGGGCCGGGCTATGGCTACACCTTC	CASSQESMGPGYGYTF
TRBV5-1	TRBJ2-7	TRBD1	-	TGCGACAGCAGCTTGGACAGGGGGACAGGCTACGAGCAGTACTTC	CDSSLDRGTGYEQYF
TRBV7-6	TRBJ1-6	TRBD1	-	TGTGCCAGCAGCTCCCGACAGGGAAATTCACCCCTCCACTTT	CASSSRQGNSPLHF
TRBV27	TRBJ2-7	-	many	TGTGCCAGCAGCTTGAGGGGGGACTACGAGCAGTACTTC	CASSLRGDYEQYF
TRBV9	TRBJ2-3	-	-	TGTGCCAGCAGCCCCCCCGGGGATTCGCAGTATTTT	CASSPPGDSQYF
TRBV2	TRBJ1-5	-	-	TGTGCCAGCAGTGACGGGGTTTATCAGCCCCAGCATTTT	CASSDGVYQPQHF